This T cell receptor (beta chain) was sequenced for a study of early T cells in non-severe SARS-CoV-2 infection. V gave up 1 base and J gave up 7 bases, with 9 bases separating them. This CDR3 is 14 amino acids long. Germline assignment: CDR1 KGHDR and CDR2 SFDVKD. This clonotype occurred many times. TCRdb fed the 5' RACE reads into MiXCR, producing one record per CDR3 protein. Among 25,000 to 30,000 distinct CDR3 sequences, approximately 5.3% were seen once, and the ten largest hold around 4.3%. The genes are TRBV24-1 and TRBJ2-2; D uncertain. The source of this sequence is an adult who was a healthcare worker with PCR-confirmed SARS-CoV-2 infection or an uninfected control (not recorded which). Sequencing was done on a sample of whole blood. The CDR3 DNA follows: TGTGCCACCAGTGATTTCCCGGGTTACGGGGAGCTGTTTTTT. Amino acids: CATSDFPGYGELFF.